Shown below are 25 T cell receptor beta chains from a single sample sequenced in a study of technical replicates of blood from a few donors. Measured with immunoSEQ multiplex PCR; TCRdb has only the in-frame clones, and not every one. The sample yields 65,000 to 95,000 clones, approximately 94% seen once. Sample: T cells isolated from PBMCs. These receptors were obtained from a human donor in good health.

The chain has TRBV5-6 and TRBJ1-2; D call uncertain. The CDR3 consists of 14 residues. Trimming shortened V by 3 bases and J by 8 bases, and 17 bases separated the two germline ends. Germline V gene data show CDR1 as SGHDT and CDR2 as YYEEEE. CDR3 sequence (DNA): TGTGCCAGCAGCTCTATACGGGATGAGGTCGGCTACACCTTC. It encodes CASSSIRDEVGYTF.

The CDR3 nucleotides are TGTGCCAGCAGTCTACCTAGCGGGAGGGCCAATGAGCAGTTCTTC. The encoded protein is CASSLPSGRANEQFF. This chain joins TRBV6-6 and TRBJ2-1; 12 bases are shared with TRBD2. CDR1 is MNHNY and CDR2 is SVGAGI in the germline V gene (reference sequence). The ends lost 5 bases at V and 6 bases at J; junction bases unmatched: 5. This CDR3 contains 15 residues.

The V gene is TRBV5-1, the J gene TRBJ2-3, with TRBD1 identical over 7 bases. CDR3 length: 16 amino acids. With V trimmed by 4 bases and J by 2 bases, 10 bases remained unmatched. Germline V CDR1 and CDR2: SGHRS, YFSETQ. CDR3 region: CASSVTPGQYTDTQYF. In DNA form, the CDR3 reads TGCGCCAGCAGCGTCACCCCGGGACAGTACACAGATACGCAGTATTTT.

The chain combines TRBV7-2 with TRBJ2-5, with TRBD2 matching over 12 bases. CDR1 and CDR2 (germline): SGHTA, FQGNSA. Trimming took 2 bases from V and 5 from J; bases not matched to a gene: 9. This CDR3 comprises 17 residues. The CDR3 DNA follows: TGTGCCAGCAGCTTATCAAGACTAGCGGGAGTTCGGGAGACCCAGTACTTC. Its protein product is CASSLSRLAGVRETQYF.

The CDR3 coding sequence is TGTGCCAGCAGTTACAGGGAGGCAGGGGGCTACGAGCAGTACTTC. It is translated as CASSYREAGGYEQYF. This chain connects TRBV6-5 to TRBJ2-7, with D maybe TRBD1 (7 bases). Trimming stripped 2 bases from V and 3 bases from J, with 14 bases between. CDR3 length: 15 residues. Looked up from germline, CDR1 is MNHEY and CDR2 is SVGAGI.

V is TRBV4-2 and J is TRBJ1-2, with a tentative D call TRBD1 (6 bases). This CDR3 has 16 amino acids. Trimming removed 0 bases from V and 7 bases from J, with 18 bases in between. Germline V lookup: CDR1 LGHNA, CDR2 YNFKEQ. CDR3 sequence reads: CASSQEIARGLRGYTF. CDR3 coding DNA: TGTGCCAGCAGCCAAGAGATCGCCAGGGGATTGCGTGGCTACACCTTC.

The rearrangement uses TRBV2 and TRBJ1-1, with D hard to call. The CDR3 covers 12 residues. V was clipped by 10 bases and J by 1 base, with 10 bases between them. Germline CDR1 SNHLY, CDR2 FYNNEI. Here the CDR3 DNA reads TGTGCCACCGACAAATGGAACACTGAAGCTTTCTTT. It specifies CATDKWNTEAFF.

This clone was seen only once. The junction does not match germline at one end; this may be a read error. The chain employs TRBV2 and TRBJ2-7; 8 positions agree with TRBD2. The CDR3 length is 15 residues. Germline CDR1 and CDR2: SNHLY and FYNNEI. CDR3: CASSESLAETYGQYF. In DNA, the CDR3 is TGTGCCAGCAGTGAATCACTAGCGGAGACCTACGGGCAGTACTTC.

The rearrangement links TRBV19 to TRBJ2-1; 10 positions agree with TRBD2. Losses at the gene ends were 4 bases for V and 5 bases for J; bases not matched to a gene: 11. The V gene's germline CDR1 is LNHDA and CDR2 SQIVND (reference sequence). The CDR3 has 17 residues. In DNA form, the CDR3 reads TGTGCCAGTAGTAAGCGGGGGGGAACAGTTTTCCACAATGAGCAGTTCTTC. The encoded protein is CASSKRGGTVFHNEQFF. Variable domain in full (rest from reference TRBV19 and TRBJ2-1): DGGITQSPKYLFRKEGQNVTLSCEQNLNHDAMYWYRQDPGQGLRLIYYSQIVNDFQKGDIAEGYSVSREKKESFPLTVTSAQKNPTAFYLCASSKRGGTVFHNEQFFGPGTRLTVL.

This clone was observed once. The V and J genes are TRBV28 and TRBJ2-7; 8 positions match TRBD1. Germline values: CDR1 MDHEN, CDR2 SYDVKM. This CDR3 contains 13 residues. V lost 7 bases and J lost 7; bases outside the gene matches: 9. The DNA of the CDR3 is TGTGCCAGCACCGGGACAGGAAATTCAGAGCAGTACTTC. Protein: CASTGTGNSEQYF.

Turning to this clone: One junction end does not reproduce the germline sequence, and a read error may be involved. This chain connects TRBV5-6 to TRBJ1-2; 9 bases align to TRBD1. The germline CDR1 and CDR2 sequences are SGHDT and YYEEEE. The CDR3 is 13 residues long. CDR3 region: CASSLASGQGKAF. The CDR3, as DNA: TGTGCCAGCAGCTTGGCCTCAGGACAGGGGAAGGCCTTC.

J is TRBJ1-5 and V is TRBV19; D possibly corresponds to TRBD1 (6 bases). V gave up 3 bases and J gave up 4 bases, with 10 bases separating them. This CDR3 spans 14 amino acids. From germline, CDR1 is LNHDA and CDR2 SQIVND (reference sequence). The chain's CDR3 is CASSIQGSNQPQHF. The CDR3, as DNA: TGTGCCAGTAGTATCCAGGGGAGTAATCAGCCCCAGCATTTT. The entire variable domain, with the rest obtained from reference TRBV19 and TRBJ1-5, is as follows: DGGITQSPKYLFRKEGQNVTLSCEQNLNHDAMYWYRQDPGQGLRLIYYSQIVNDFQKGDIAEGYSVSREKKESFPLTVTSAQKNPTAFYLCASSIQGSNQPQHFGDGTRLSIL.

The chain couples TRBV7-2 to TRBJ1-2; D unclear. V was pared by 3 bases and J by 1 base, with 15 bases between. From germline, CDR1 is SGHTA and CDR2 FQGNSA. The CDR3 totals 16 residues. This CDR3 reads CASSFPMIDFNYGYTF. DNA of the CDR3: TGTGCCAGCAGCTTCCCGATGATTGACTTTAACTATGGCTACACCTTC.

This chain uses TRBV27 with TRBJ2-5, with D perhaps matching TRBD1 (6 bases). Germline CDR1 reads MNHEY; CDR2 reads SMNVEV (reference sequence). V gave up 7 bases and J gave up 2 bases, with 14 bases separating them. The CDR3 extends over 14 amino acids. CDR3 DNA: TGTGCCAGCATGACAGGTAGGTGGCAAGAGACCCAGTACTTC. Amino acids: CASMTGRWQETQYF.

The sample holds one count of this clone. CDR3 sequence (DNA): TGTGCCAGCAGCTCCGGACAGGGCTGGAATGAAAAACTGTTTTTT. This sequence encodes CASSSGQGWNEKLFF. The genes are TRBV7-2 and TRBJ1-4, with 8 bases aligning to TRBD1. J lost 5 bases, V lost 4 bases, and 6 bases had no gene match. The length of the CDR3 is 15 residues. Germline assignment: CDR1 SGHTA and CDR2 FQGNSA.

The chain is built from TRBV6-5 and TRBJ1-3, with a weak D call TRBD1 (5 bases). Germline CDR1 is MNHEY and CDR2 is SVGAGI. The CDR3 extends over 15 amino acids. Deletions cut 7 bases from V and 0 bases from J, with 13 bases between. This CDR3 reads CASIDSTNSGNTIYF. The DNA of the CDR3 is TGTGCCAGCATTGACAGCACAAACTCTGGAAACACCATATATTTT.

The chain uses TRBV15 and TRBJ1-4; D possibly corresponds to TRBD1 (5 bases). This CDR3 has 20 residues. Per the germline V gene, CDR1 is LNHNV and CDR2 is YYDKDF (reference sequence). V was pared by 0 bases and J by 10 bases, with 30 bases between. CDR3 residues: CATSRDLFRREVLIVGKLFF. CDR3 sequence (DNA): TGTGCCACCAGCAGAGATCTTTTCCGCAGGGAGGTTCTTATAGTCGGAAAACTGTTTTTT. The full variable domain, completed using reference TRBV15 and TRBJ1-4, is DAMVIQNPRYQVTQFGKPVTLSCSQTLNHNVMYWYQQKSSQAPKLLFHYYDKDFNNEADTPDNFQSRRPNTSFCFLDIRSPGLGDTAMYLCATSRDLFRREVLIVGKLFFGSGTQLSVL.

This clone was detected only once. The chain links TRBV13 to TRBJ1-2; D unclear. The CDR3 is 12 residues long. V lost 4 bases and J lost 5, with 8 bases in between. Germline assignment: CDR1 PRHDT and CDR2 FYEKMQ (reference sequence). This chain's CDR3 is CASSSEAYGYTF. In nucleotides, the CDR3 is TGTGCCAGCAGCTCAGAGGCGTATGGCTACACCTTC. The full variable domain, rest sourced from reference TRBV13 and TRBJ1-2, is AAGVIQSPRHLIKEKRETATLKCYPIPRHDTVYWYQQGPGQDPQFLISFYEKMQSDKGSIPDRFSAQQFSDYHSELNMSSLELGDSALYFCASSSEAYGYTFGSGTRLTVV.

The rearrangement uses TRBV25-1 and TRBJ2-3; TRBD2 agrees at 10 bases. V lost 7 bases to trimming and J lost 5 bases; unmatched junction nucleotides: 9. This CDR3 is 15 amino acids long. The germline gives CDR1 MGHDK, CDR2 SYGVNS. CDR3 sequence reads: CASTTNLAGVDTQYF. The CDR3 DNA reads TGTGCCAGCACCACAAACCTAGCGGGAGTAGATACGCAGTATTTT.

Here the CDR3 reads CAISFARGVNTEAFF. DNA of the CDR3: TGTGCCATTTCTTTCGCCAGGGGGGTGAACACTGAAGCTTTCTTT. J is TRBJ1-1 and V is TRBV10-3; 7 bases are shared with TRBD1. Germline V CDR1 and CDR2: ENHRY, SYGVKD. The CDR3 is 15 residues long. Germline trimming cut 9 bases from V and 0 bases from J; bases unmatched to any gene: 10.

The chain is built from TRBV30 and TRBJ2-7, with TRBD1 matching 8 bases. Germline V gene data show CDR1 as GTSNPN and CDR2 as SVGIG (reference sequence). V was pared by 2 bases and J by 6 bases, with 6 bases of the junction left unmatched. The CDR3 contains 13 residues. CDR3 sequence reads: CAWSTQGATEQYF. The CDR3 coding sequence is TGTGCCTGGAGTACCCAGGGGGCAACCGAGCAGTACTTC.

The chain recombines TRBV2 with TRBJ2-7; 10 bases agree with TRBD2. V trimming: 5 bases; J trimming: 2 bases; junction bases outside the gene matches: 15. Germline values: CDR1 SNHLY, CDR2 FYNNEI. The CDR3 has 18 amino acids. CDR3 in amino acids: CASSWDPSTSGLTYEQYF. The CDR3, as DNA: TGTGCCAGCAGTTGGGACCCATCGACTAGCGGGTTGACCTACGAGCAGTACTTC.

This sequence joins TRBV4-1 and TRBJ1-5, with a possible D match to TRBD1 (6 bases). Looked up from germline, CDR1 is MGHRA and CDR2 is YSYEKL. V gave up 0 bases and J gave up 5 bases, with 11 bases separating them. The CDR3 loop spans 15 amino acids. The CDR3 here is CASSQDLHRDQPQHF. The CDR3 DNA is TGCGCCAGCAGCCAAGATCTCCACAGGGATCAGCCCCAGCATTTT.

The V and J genes are TRBV6-1 and TRBJ2-7; 9 bases are a match to TRBD1. This CDR3 has 14 amino acids. Germline loops: CDR1 MNHNS, CDR2 SASEGT. Unmatched junction bases numbered 6, after V lost 8 bases and J lost 1 base. The CDR3 sequence is CASVRQGGSYEQYF. CDR3 sequence (DNA): TGTGCCAGCGTTCGACAGGGGGGGTCCTACGAGCAGTACTTC.

J is TRBJ2-2 and V is TRBV2, with 7 positions matching TRBD2. Germline V lookup: CDR1 SNHLY, CDR2 FYNNEI. The V segment lost 4 bases and the J segment 1 base; nucleotides outside the gene matches: 3. This CDR3 is built from 15 residues. CDR3 DNA sequence: TGTGCCAGCAGTGCGGCTAGCGGGAACACCGGGGAGCTGTTTTTT. Its translation: CASSAASGNTGELFF. Variable domain in full (rest from reference TRBV2 and TRBJ2-2): EPEVTQTPSHQVTQMGQEVILRCVPISNHLYFYWYRQILGQKVEFLVSFYNNEISEKSEIFDDQFSVERPDGSNFTLKIRSTKLEDSAMYFCASSAASGNTGELFFGEGSRLTVL.